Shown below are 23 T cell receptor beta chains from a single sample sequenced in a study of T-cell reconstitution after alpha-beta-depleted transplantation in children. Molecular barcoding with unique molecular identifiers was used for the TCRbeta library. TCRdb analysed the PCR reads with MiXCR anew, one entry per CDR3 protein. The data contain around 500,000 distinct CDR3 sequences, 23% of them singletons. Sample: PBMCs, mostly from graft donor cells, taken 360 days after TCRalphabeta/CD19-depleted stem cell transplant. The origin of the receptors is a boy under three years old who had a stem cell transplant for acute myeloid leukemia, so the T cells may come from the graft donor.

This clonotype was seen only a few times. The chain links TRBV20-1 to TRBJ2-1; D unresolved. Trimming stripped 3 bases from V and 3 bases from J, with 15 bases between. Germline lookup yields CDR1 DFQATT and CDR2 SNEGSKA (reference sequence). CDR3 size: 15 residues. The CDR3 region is CSASPLGSGYNEQFF. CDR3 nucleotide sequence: TGCAGTGCTAGCCCCCTCGGATCGGGCTACAATGAGCAGTTCTTC.

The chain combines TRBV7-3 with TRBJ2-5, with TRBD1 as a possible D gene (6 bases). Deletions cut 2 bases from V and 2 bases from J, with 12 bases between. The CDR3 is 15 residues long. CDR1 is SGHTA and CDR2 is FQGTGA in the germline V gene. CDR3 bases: TGTGCCAGCAGCTTACAGCCGGGACAACAAGAGACCCAGTACTTC. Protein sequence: CASSLQPGQQETQYF. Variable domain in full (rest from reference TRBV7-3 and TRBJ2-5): GAGVSQTPSNKVTEKGKYVELRCDPISGHTALYWYRQSLGQGPEFLIYFQGTGAADDSGLPNDRFFAVRPEGSVSTLKIQRTERGDSAVYLCASSLQPGQQETQYFGPGTRLLVL.

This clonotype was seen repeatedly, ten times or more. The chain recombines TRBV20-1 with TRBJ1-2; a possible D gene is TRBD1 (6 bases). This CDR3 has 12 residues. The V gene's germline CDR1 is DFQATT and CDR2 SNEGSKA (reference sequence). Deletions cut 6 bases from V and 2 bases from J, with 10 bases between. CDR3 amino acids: CSAYRVNYGYTF. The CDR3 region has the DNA TGCAGTGCCTACAGGGTGAACTATGGCTACACCTTC.

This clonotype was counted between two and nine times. CDR3 sequence reads: CASSASTGRRVDEQYF. The CDR3 DNA reads as TGTGCCAGCAGTGCTTCCACAGGGAGAAGGGTGGACGAGCAGTACTTC. The V and J genes are TRBV25-1 and TRBJ2-7; D is possibly TRBD1 (6 bases). CDR1 is MGHDK, CDR2 SYGVNS, per germline. The CDR3 is 16 residues long. The ends were cut back, 4 bases at V and 5 bases at J, with 21 bases in the middle.

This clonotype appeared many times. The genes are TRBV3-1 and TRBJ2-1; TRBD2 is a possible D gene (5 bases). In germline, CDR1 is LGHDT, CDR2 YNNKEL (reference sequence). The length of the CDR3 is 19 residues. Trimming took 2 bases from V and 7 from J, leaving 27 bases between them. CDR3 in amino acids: CASSQTGIRRTVKRNEQFF. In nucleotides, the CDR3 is TGTGCCAGCAGCCAAACGGGAATCAGGCGGACCGTCAAGAGAAATGAGCAGTTCTTC.

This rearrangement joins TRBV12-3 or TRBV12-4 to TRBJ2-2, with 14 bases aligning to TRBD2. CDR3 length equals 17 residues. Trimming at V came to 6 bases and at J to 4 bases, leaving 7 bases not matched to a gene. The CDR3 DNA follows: TGTGCCAGCAGCCCTGGACTAGCGGGGGGCCCCACCGGGGAGCTGTTTTTT. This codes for CASSPGLAGGPTGELFF.

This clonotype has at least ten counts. CDR3 DNA sequence: TGTGCCAGCAGCCCTGGAGGACCCTACGAGCAGTACTTC. Its translation: CASSPGGPYEQYF. This chain links TRBV7-2 with TRBJ2-7; tentative D call: TRBD2 (5 bases). The CDR3 is 13 amino acids. Deletions cut 5 bases from V and 2 bases from J, with 10 bases between. Germline CDR1 and CDR2: SGHTA and FQGNSA.

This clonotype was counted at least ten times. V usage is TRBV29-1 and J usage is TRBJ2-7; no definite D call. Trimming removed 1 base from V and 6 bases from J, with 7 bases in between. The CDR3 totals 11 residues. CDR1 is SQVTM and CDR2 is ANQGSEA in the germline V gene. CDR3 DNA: TGCAGCGTTGAAGGCGATGGCGAGCAGTACTTC. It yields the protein CSVEGDGEQYF.

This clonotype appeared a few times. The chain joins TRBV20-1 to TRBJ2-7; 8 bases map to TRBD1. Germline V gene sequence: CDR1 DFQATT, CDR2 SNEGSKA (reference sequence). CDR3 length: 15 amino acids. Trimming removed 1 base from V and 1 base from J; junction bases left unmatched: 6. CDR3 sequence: CSARVRTGRSYEQYF. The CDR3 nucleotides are TGCAGTGCTAGAGTAAGGACAGGGAGGTCCTACGAGCAGTACTTC.

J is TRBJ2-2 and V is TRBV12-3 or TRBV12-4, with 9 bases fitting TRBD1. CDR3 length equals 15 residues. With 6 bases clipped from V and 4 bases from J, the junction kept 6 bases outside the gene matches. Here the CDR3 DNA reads TGTGCCAGCAGCCTCCGGGACAGGGTCACCGGGGAGCTGTTTTTT. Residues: CASSLRDRVTGELFF.

CDR3 region: CSARAQTPNTGELFF. CDR3 coding DNA: TGCAGTGCTAGAGCACAGACCCCGAACACCGGGGAGCTGTTTTTT. The chain employs TRBV20-1 and TRBJ2-2; D ambiguous. V gave up 1 base and J gave up 0 bases, with 9 bases separating them. CDR1 and CDR2 (germline): DFQATT, SNEGSKA (reference sequence). This CDR3 is 15 amino acids long.

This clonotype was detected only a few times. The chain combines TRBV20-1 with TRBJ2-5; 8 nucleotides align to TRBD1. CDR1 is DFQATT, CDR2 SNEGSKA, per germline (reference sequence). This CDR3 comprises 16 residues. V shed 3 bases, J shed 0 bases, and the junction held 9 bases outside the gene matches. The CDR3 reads CSARNLDRANQETQYF. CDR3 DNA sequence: TGCAGTGCTAGGAACCTGGACAGGGCGAACCAAGAGACCCAGTACTTC.

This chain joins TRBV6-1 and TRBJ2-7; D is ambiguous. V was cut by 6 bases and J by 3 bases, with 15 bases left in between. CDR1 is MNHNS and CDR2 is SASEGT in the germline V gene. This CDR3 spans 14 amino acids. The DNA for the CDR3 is TGTGCCAGCAGCCAAGGAAGTAGCCTCTACGAGCAGTACGTC. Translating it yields CASSQGSSLYEQYV.

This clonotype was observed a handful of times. CDR3 loop: CATSRGDFNEQFF. Written as DNA, the CDR3 is TGTGCCACCAGCAGAGGGGACTTCAATGAGCAGTTCTTC. The V and J genes are TRBV15 and TRBJ2-1, with a possible D match to TRBD2 (6 bases). Trimming removed 1 base at V and 6 bases at J, with 7 bases between. The CDR3 covers 13 residues. Germline CDR1 LNHNV, CDR2 YYDKDF (reference sequence).

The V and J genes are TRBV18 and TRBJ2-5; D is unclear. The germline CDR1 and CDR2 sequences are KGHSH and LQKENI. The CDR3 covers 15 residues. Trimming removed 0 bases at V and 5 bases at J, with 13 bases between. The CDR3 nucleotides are TGTGCCAGCTCACCACCCGGTGGCACCGGGGAGACCCAGTACTTC. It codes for CASSPPGGTGETQYF.

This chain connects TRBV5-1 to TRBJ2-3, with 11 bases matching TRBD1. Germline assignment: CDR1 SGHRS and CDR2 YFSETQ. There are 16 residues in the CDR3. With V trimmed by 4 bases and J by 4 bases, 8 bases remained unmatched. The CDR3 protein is CASSADRGRNPDTQYF. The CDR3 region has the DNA TGCGCCAGCAGCGCGGACAGGGGGCGCAATCCAGATACGCAGTATTTT.

DNA of the CDR3: TGCAGTGCCCCCCCGGTGGCAGGGGTGGTCGGGGAGCTGTTTTTT. This translates into CSAPPVAGVVGELFF. V gene TRBV20-1 combines with J gene TRBJ2-2; weak D call: TRBD1 (6 bases). Deletions cut 6 bases from V and 7 bases from J, with 21 bases between. The CDR3 covers 15 residues. Germline CDR1 DFQATT, CDR2 SNEGSKA (reference sequence).

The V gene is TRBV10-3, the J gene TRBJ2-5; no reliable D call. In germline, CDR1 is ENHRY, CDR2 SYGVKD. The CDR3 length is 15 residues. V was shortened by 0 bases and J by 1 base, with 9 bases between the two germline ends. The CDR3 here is CAISESGWAQETQYF. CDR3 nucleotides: TGTGCCATCAGTGAGTCCGGGTGGGCCCAAGAGACCCAGTACTTC.

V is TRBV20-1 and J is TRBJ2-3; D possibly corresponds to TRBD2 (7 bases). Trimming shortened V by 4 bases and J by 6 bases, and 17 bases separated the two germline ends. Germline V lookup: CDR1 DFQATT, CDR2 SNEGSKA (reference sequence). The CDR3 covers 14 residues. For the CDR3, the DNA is TGCAGTGCTACCCGGGGGCGGGGAGGGGATACGCAGTATTTT. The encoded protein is CSATRGRGGDTQYF.

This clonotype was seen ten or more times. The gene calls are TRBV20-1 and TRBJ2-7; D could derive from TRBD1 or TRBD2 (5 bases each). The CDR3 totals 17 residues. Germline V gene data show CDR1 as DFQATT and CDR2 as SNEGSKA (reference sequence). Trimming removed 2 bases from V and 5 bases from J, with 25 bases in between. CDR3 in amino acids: CSARSSRGRGIIHEQYF. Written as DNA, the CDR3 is TGCAGTGCTAGATCGAGTAGGGGACGGGGTATAATCCACGAGCAGTACTTC.

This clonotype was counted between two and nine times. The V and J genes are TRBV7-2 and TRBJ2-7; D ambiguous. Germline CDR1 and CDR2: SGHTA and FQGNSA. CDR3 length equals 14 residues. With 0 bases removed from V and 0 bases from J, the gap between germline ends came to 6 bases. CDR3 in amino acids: CASSLAQDSYEQYV. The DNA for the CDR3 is TGTGCCAGCAGCTTAGCTCAGGACTCCTACGAGCAGTACGTC.

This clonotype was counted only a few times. This CDR3 is CASSVLGQADTQYF. The CDR3 nucleotides read TGTGCCAGCAGCGTACTTGGACAGGCAGATACGCAGTATTTT. The chain has TRBV9 and TRBJ2-3; TRBD1 matches at 7 bases. Per the germline V gene, CDR1 is SGDLS and CDR2 is YYNGEE. This CDR3 has 14 amino acids. With V trimmed by 1 base and J by 4 bases, 3 bases remained unmatched.

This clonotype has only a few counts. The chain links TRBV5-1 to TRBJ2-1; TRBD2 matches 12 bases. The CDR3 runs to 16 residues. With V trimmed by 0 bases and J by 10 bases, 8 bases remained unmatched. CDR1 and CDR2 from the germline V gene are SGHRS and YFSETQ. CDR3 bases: TGCGCCAGCAGCTTGGAGGCTAGCGGGGGGGCCGGGGAGCAGTTCTTC. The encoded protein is CASSLEASGGAGEQFF.